The clone carrying this T cell receptor (beta chain) was seen many times. Its antigen remains unknown. This specimen comes from a study of regulatory T cells in long-lasting Graves disease. Overall study results and limits: No thyroid tissue was studied; the work used peripheral blood only. Accuracy may have been reduced by the small sample size. Favored gene segments in persistent disease were TRBV28, TRBJ1-2 and TRBJ2-5.

Time point denoted: persistent/refractory GD, antithyroid drugs over 5 years with positive TRAb. PBMC RNA was the source of the TCR library. The CDR3 is made up of 12 amino acids. The germline V gene has CDR1 SQVTM and CDR2 ANQGSEA. Trimming removed 4 bases from V and 3 bases from J, with 10 bases in between. Investigators prepared the TCR beta libraries by applying iRepertoire HTBI primers and Arm-PCR of CDR3 regions. Original processing notes: Across all samples, about 62 TRBV segments and 14 TRBJ segments were identified. TCRdb redid the calling of the multiplex PCR reads with MiXCR, one entry per CDR3 protein. In this record, the V and J calls reflect TCRdb's handling and not the investigators' own analysis. Here the sample spans hundreds of thousands of distinct CDR3 sequences, roughly a fifth being singletons.

Specimen: peripheral blood mononuclear cells (PBMCs), collected when the disease was refractory, from a patient treated with antithyroid drugs. The sequence came from a female donor with Graves disease. The chain combines TRBV29-1 with TRBJ2-7; D is uncertain. The chain's CDR3 is CSVASRFYEQYF. DNA for the CDR3: TGCAGCGTTGCAAGCAGGTTCTACGAGCAGTACTTC.